Each of the 27 T cell receptor beta chains below was sequenced from the same sample in a study of cytomegalovirus exposure and HLA in healthy donors. PCR primers comprised 60 Vbeta and 13 Jbeta primers. Assay used: immunoSEQ multiplex PCR; TCRdb lists only in-frame clones, some missing. The sample shows roughly 180,000 clones, 65% to 85% of them seen only once. Sequenced sample: PBMCs. These receptors were taken from a girl aged 10-17 years in good health and CMV-seropositive.

V is TRBV12-5 and J is TRBJ1-4; no firm D call. Germline assignment: CDR1 LGHNT and CDR2 FRNRAP. The CDR3 covers 17 residues. With 0 bases removed from V and 7 bases from J, the gap between germline ends came to 18 bases. The CDR3 DNA reads as TGTGCTAGTGGTTTGGTACTAGGAGCGGGGAGAGGTGAAAAACTGTTTTTT. It yields the protein CASGLVLGAGRGEKLFF.

V usage is TRBV29-1 and J usage is TRBJ1-4, with TRBD1 as a possible D gene (6 bases). This CDR3 has 13 amino acids. Germline V gives CDR1 SQVTM, CDR2 ANQGSEA. V lost 3 bases to trimming and J lost 5 bases, with 10 bases between them. This CDR3 reads CSVEGTLNEKLFF. The CDR3 region has the DNA TGCAGCGTTGAGGGGACACTGAATGAAAAACTGTTTTTT.

The V and J genes are TRBV6-4 and TRBJ1-2; 7 bases map to TRBD1. The V segment lost 8 bases and the J segment 5 bases; nucleotides outside the gene matches: 8. CDR3 length: 13 residues. CDR1 and CDR2 (germline): MRHNA, SNTAGT. The CDR3 is CASHRQGRYGYTF. The CDR3 DNA reads as TGTGCCAGCCACCGACAGGGTAGGTATGGCTACACCTTC.

A few counts support this clone. This chain links TRBV10-1 with TRBJ1-5; 7 bases agree with TRBD1. The germline V gene has CDR1 WNHNN and CDR2 SYGVQD (reference sequence). J was trimmed by 7 bases and V by 8 bases; bases with no gene match: 17. This CDR3 is built from 16 residues. The CDR3 DNA reads as TGCGCCAGCCAGCAGGGGGACAAACGGGATAGACAGCCCCAGCATTTT. This gives the protein CASQQGDKRDRQPQHF.

V and J are TRBV30 and TRBJ2-1, with TRBD2 identical over 8 bases. J gave up 1 base and V 3 bases, and 5 bases lay outside the gene matches. Per the germline V gene, CDR1 is GTSNPN and CDR2 is SVGIG (reference sequence). The CDR3 covers 15 residues. DNA of the CDR3: TGTGCCTGGAGCGAGCGGGAGTGGTCCTACAATGAGCAGTTCTTC. The encoded protein is CAWSEREWSYNEQFF.

In DNA form, the CDR3 reads TGTGCCAGCAGCCAGAGGGACAGTAGGGCAACTAATGAAAAACTGTTTTTT. Amino acids: CASSQRDSRATNEKLFF. The V call is TRBV4-2, the J call TRBJ1-4; 7 bases are shared with TRBD1. Trimming at V came to 3 bases and at J to 0 bases, leaving 7 bases not matched to a gene. The CDR3 length is 17 residues. Germline-derived CDR1 and CDR2 are LGHNA and YNFKEQ.

The chain is built from TRBV30 and TRBJ1-2, with unresolved D. Germline CDR1 reads GTSNPN; CDR2 reads SVGIG (reference sequence). The CDR3 extends over 10 amino acids. Trimming took off 3 bases at V and 5 bases at J, with 4 bases between the two ends. The CDR3: CAWREYGYTF. The CDR3 coding sequence is TGTGCCTGGAGGGAGTATGGCTACACCTTC.

This chain links TRBV25-1 with TRBJ2-2, with TRBD2 matching 8 bases. The germline V gene encodes CDR1 MGHDK and CDR2 SYGVNS. The CDR3 is 16 residues long. The ends lost 8 bases at V and 6 bases at J; junction bases unmatched: 14. The CDR3: CASLGLVGSVAGELFF. The CDR3 bases are TGTGCCAGCCTGGGACTAGTGGGATCGGTCGCCGGGGAGCTGTTTTTT. Combining the CDR3 with reference TRBV25-1 and TRBJ2-2 gives the whole variable domain EADIYQTPRYLVIGTGKKITLECSQTMGHDKMYWYQQDPGMELHLIHYSYGVNSTEKGDLSSESTVSRIRTEHFPLTLESARPSHTSQYLCASLGLVGSVAGELFFGEGSRLTVL.

The chain joins TRBV6-5 to TRBJ2-5, with D unclear. V was trimmed by 6 bases and J by 5 bases, leaving 13 bases between them. The CDR3 is made up of 13 amino acids. CDR1 is MNHEY and CDR2 is SVGAGI in the germline V gene. CDR3 residues: CASRDGVLETQYF. The CDR3 DNA follows: TGTGCCAGCAGGGATGGAGTACTTGAGACCCAGTACTTC.

This sequence joins TRBV13 and TRBJ2-7; TRBD1 is a possible D gene (6 bases). CDR1 is PRHDT, CDR2 FYEKMQ, per germline (reference sequence). The CDR3 sequence is 23 residues long. Trimming took off 0 bases at V and 2 bases at J, with 35 bases between the two ends. Here the CDR3 reads CASSLGLTWEKGQGGTITYEQYF. The CDR3 bases are TGTGCCAGCAGCTTAGGCCTAACTTGGGAAAAAGGACAAGGGGGTACTATCACCTACGAGCAGTACTTC. Based on the CDR3 plus reference TRBV13 and TRBJ2-7, the full variable domain is AAGVIQSPRHLIKEKRETATLKCYPIPRHDTVYWYQQGPGQDPQFLISFYEKMQSDKGSIPDRFSAQQFSDYHSELNMSSLELGDSALYFCASSLGLTWEKGQGGTITYEQYFGPGTRLTVT.

This chain joins TRBV7-9 and TRBJ2-1; 7 bases line up with TRBD2. Germline V gene data show CDR1 as SEHNR and CDR2 as FQNEAQ (reference sequence). V lost 5 bases, J lost 3 bases, and 16 bases stayed unmatched. The CDR3 has 18 residues. The CDR3 bases are TGTGCCAGCAGCCTTTACCACTCCTGGCGGGAGCTCTACAATGAGCAGTTCTTC. It translates to CASSLYHSWRELYNEQFF.

The chain joins TRBV6-5 to TRBJ2-1; D perhaps matches TRBD2 (5 bases). Germline V CDR1 and CDR2: MNHEY, SVGAGI. The CDR3 extends over 15 amino acids. V lost 2 bases, J lost 3 bases, and 11 bases lay in between. CDR3 in amino acids: CASSYESSRYNEQFF. The CDR3 DNA follows: TGTGCCAGCAGTTACGAGTCTAGCCGCTACAATGAGCAGTTCTTC.

This clone was picked up one time. The V call is TRBV18, the J call TRBJ1-1; D is undetermined. Per germline, CDR1 KGHSH and CDR2 LQKENI. The CDR3 loop spans 14 amino acids. Trimming shortened V by 1 base and J by 1 base, and 7 bases separated the two germline ends. The CDR3 reads CASSPQTQNTEAFF. CDR3 bases: TGTGCCAGCTCACCACAGACACAGAACACTGAAGCTTTCTTT. Complete variable domain (other parts from reference TRBV18 and TRBJ1-1): NAGVMQNPRHLVRRRGQEARLRCSPMKGHSHVYWYRQLPEEGLKFMVYLQKENIIDESGMPKERFSAEFPKEGPSILRIQQVVRGDSAAYFCASSPQTQNTEAFFGQGTRLTVV.

J is TRBJ1-5 and V is TRBV5-6; perhaps TRBD1 as D (5 bases). Germline CDR1 is SGHDT and CDR2 is YYEEEE. The CDR3 length is 14 residues. V was clipped by 3 bases and J by 7 bases, with 14 bases between them. The CDR3: CASSWAQGGQPQHF. The DNA of the CDR3 is TGTGCCAGCAGCTGGGCCCAGGGTGGCCAGCCCCAGCATTTT.

V and J are TRBV25-1 and TRBJ1-3; D not certain. The CDR3 contains 16 residues. The V and J ends lost 5 bases and 0 bases respectively, with 14 bases between them. Germline V gene data show CDR1 as MGHDK and CDR2 as SYGVNS. CDR3 bases: TGTGCCAGCAGTCTGTCTGTGGCGGTCTCTGGAAACACCATATATTTT. Translating gives CASSLSVAVSGNTIYF. The variable domain in full, completed from reference TRBV25-1 and TRBJ1-3, reads EADIYQTPRYLVIGTGKKITLECSQTMGHDKMYWYQQDPGMELHLIHYSYGVNSTEKGDLSSESTVSRIRTEHFPLTLESARPSHTSQYLCASSLSVAVSGNTIYFGEGSWLTVV.

The chain carries TRBV7-6 and TRBJ2-7, with D perhaps matching TRBD1 (6 bases). The CDR3 has 14 amino acids. V lost 2 bases, J lost 2 bases, and 10 bases lay in between. The V gene's germline CDR1 is SGHVS and CDR2 FNYEAQ. CDR3 residues: CASSLSQGAYEQYF. Written as DNA, the CDR3 is TGTGCCAGCAGCTTATCACAGGGAGCCTACGAGCAGTACTTC.

The J gene is TRBJ1-2, the V gene TRBV14; D is undetermined. Per germline, CDR1 SGHDN and CDR2 FVKESK. The CDR3 is 15 residues long. Between the trimmed V and J ends, which lost 0 bases and 7 bases, there was a span of 15 bases. Here the CDR3 reads CASSQDLAATGGYTF. The CDR3 bases are TGTGCCAGCAGCCAAGATCTTGCAGCCACGGGTGGCTACACCTTC.

The rearrangement uses TRBV11-2 and TRBJ2-7, with D possibly TRBD2 on 6 matching bases. The V end lost 1 base, the J end lost 4 bases, and 14 bases lay between the germline ends. CDR3 length equals 15 residues. Germline CDR1 SGHAT, CDR2 FQNNGV. In nucleotides, the CDR3 is TGTGCCAGCAGCTTAGCCGGGGGACTTAGATACGAGCAGTACTTC. This sequence encodes CASSLAGGLRYEQYF.

The rearrangement joins TRBV10-3 to TRBJ1-1; possibly TRBD1 for D (6 bases). The CDR3 consists of 13 residues. V was trimmed by 8 bases and J by 8 bases, leaving 18 bases between them. The germline CDR1 and CDR2 sequences are ENHRY and SYGVKD. The CDR3 region is CAIEITGTSEAFF. The CDR3, as DNA: TGTGCCATCGAGATAACCGGGACATCAGAAGCTTTCTTT.

This rearrangement joins TRBV11-2 to TRBJ2-5; 11 bases agree with TRBD2. CDR3 length equals 16 residues. Germline loops: CDR1 SGHAT, CDR2 FQNNGV. V trimming: 6 bases; J trimming: 5 bases; junction bases outside the gene matches: 11. The CDR3 sequence is CASRERSGRAWETQYF. DNA of the CDR3: TGTGCCAGCAGGGAACGTAGCGGGAGGGCCTGGGAGACCCAGTACTTC.

This chain links TRBV6-6 with TRBJ2-1, with D possibly matching TRBD2 (5 bases). Germline V gene sequence: CDR1 MNHNY, CDR2 SVGAGI (reference sequence). Trimming took 2 bases from V and 10 from J, leaving 12 bases between them. The CDR3 runs 13 residues. The CDR3 sequence: CASSYVSVGEQFF. The CDR3, as DNA: TGTGCCAGCAGTTACGTTAGCGTAGGCGAGCAGTTCTTC.

The gene calls are TRBV30 and TRBJ2-3, with 13 positions matching TRBD2. The J segment lost 2 bases and the V segment lost 0 bases, leaving 5 bases of the junction unmatched. Germline V CDR1 and CDR2: GTSNPN, SVGIG (reference sequence). This CDR3 has 17 residues. DNA for the CDR3: TGTGCCTGGAGTGTTTGGGGGACTAGCGGGACCACAGATACGCAGTATTTT. Translated: CAWSVWGTSGTTDTQYF.

The chain is built from TRBV5-1 and TRBJ1-1; 7 bases are shared with TRBD1. Trimming took 4 bases from V and 3 from J; bases not matched to a gene: 3. The CDR3 extends over 13 amino acids. Germline V gene sequence: CDR1 SGHRS, CDR2 YFSETQ. CDR3 DNA: TGCGCCAGCAGCATGGACAGGCACACTGAAGCTTTCTTT. It is translated as CASSMDRHTEAFF.

The V gene is TRBV7-9, the J gene TRBJ1-1, with 7 bases lining up with TRBD1. Germline V lookup: CDR1 SEHNR, CDR2 FQNEAQ (reference sequence). Losses at the gene ends were 4 bases for V and 7 bases for J; bases not matched to a gene: 3. The length of the CDR3 is 12 residues. CDR3 DNA sequence: TGTGCCAGCAGCTCCGGGACAGTTGAAGCTTTCTTT. Translating gives CASSSGTVEAFF.

In this sample, this clone turned up a few times. The chain recombines TRBV5-1 with TRBJ1-2; the match to TRBD1 covers 9 bases. Germline assignment: CDR1 SGHRS and CDR2 YFSETQ. J gave up 4 bases and V 0 bases, and 7 bases lay outside the gene matches. The CDR3 spans 16 residues. CDR3 sequence (DNA): TGCGCCAGCAGCTTGGCGCCGGGACAGGGTATCTATGGCTACACCTTC. Residues: CASSLAPGQGIYGYTF.

This chain joins TRBV5-1 and TRBJ2-1, with D possibly being TRBD2 (5 bases). This CDR3 comprises 15 residues. V was trimmed by 3 bases and J by 0 bases, leaving 10 bases between them. Germline V CDR1 and CDR2: SGHRS, YFSETQ. In nucleotides, the CDR3 is TGCGCCAGCAGCTCAGCGGTTTCCTCCTACAATGAGCAGTTCTTC. Protein: CASSSAVSSYNEQFF.

This clone was found a few times. CDR3 DNA sequence: TGTGCCAGCAGCTTAGTCGCGGGAGGGTCGACAGATACGCAGTATTTT. This encodes CASSLVAGGSTDTQYF. This chain links TRBV7-6 with TRBJ2-3; 9 bases line up with TRBD2. CDR1 SGHVS and CDR2 FNYEAQ come from the germline V gene. The V segment lost 1 base and the J segment 3 bases; nucleotides outside the gene matches: 5. The CDR3 sequence is 16 residues long.